The clone carrying this T cell receptor beta chain was observed a handful of times. Sequencing was performed with immunoSEQ multiplex PCR; in TCRdb, only in-frame clones are kept and a portion is missing. The sample records 10,000 to 15,000 clones, roughly 65% being singletons. Trimming removed 5 bases from V and 3 bases from J; junction bases left unmatched: 6. Germline assignment: CDR1 SEHNR and CDR2 FQNEAQ (reference sequence). The CDR3 spans 14 residues. The sample's treatment: randomized to nivolumab then ipilimumab (arm A) or the reverse (arm B). These data originate in a study of sequential checkpoint blockade in melanoma.

The clonotype was recovered from a human donor with melanoma. The input for sequencing was CD8+ T cells sorted from blood (inferred from file names), taken from a patient given nivolumab and ipilimumab in sequence. The J gene is TRBJ1-1, the V gene TRBV7-9, with TRBD1 identical over 7 bases. Here the CDR3 reads CASSRQGHDTEAFF. CDR3 DNA sequence: TGTGCCAGCAGCCGACAGGGTCATGACACTGAAGCTTTCTTT.